The 15 T cell receptor beta chains in this list originate from one sample, sequenced in a study of blood T cell repertoires in COVID-19. Repertoires were generated with immunoSEQ multiplex PCR, while TCRdb's copy carries only in-frame clones and drops some. The sample lists approximately 280,000 clones, roughly 80% occurring once. Material: PBMCs or T cells enriched from blood (not recorded which). The origin of the receptors is a man aged 35-49 years who had been exposed to COVID-19.

The rearrangement joins TRBV5-4 to TRBJ1-3; D gene unclear. Germline CDR1 SGHNT, CDR2 YYREEE (reference sequence). Between the trimmed V and J ends, which lost 2 bases and 1 base, there was a span of 4 bases. The CDR3 loop spans 13 amino acids. The CDR3 region is CASSFSSGNTIYF. The DNA for the CDR3 is TGTGCCAGCAGCTTCAGTTCTGGAAACACCATATATTTT.

A few counts support this clone. This chain uses TRBV20-1 with TRBJ1-2, with 8 bases fitting TRBD1. The V gene's germline CDR1 is DFQATT and CDR2 SNEGSKA (reference sequence). V dropped 6 bases and J dropped 6; count of bases not matched to a gene: 3. The CDR3 is 11 residues long. As DNA, the CDR3 is TGCAGTGCCCAGGGGGCAGATGGCTACACCTTC. Protein product: CSAQGADGYTF.

The chain joins TRBV7-8 to TRBJ1-2; 10 bases align to TRBD1. Germline V gene sequence: CDR1 SGHVS, CDR2 FQNEAQ. The V segment lost 2 bases and the J segment 5 bases; nucleotides outside the gene matches: 11. This CDR3 is 17 amino acids long. CDR3 protein: CASSLRDRGLEGYGYTF. The CDR3 DNA follows: TGTGCCAGCAGCTTAAGGGACAGGGGCCTCGAGGGGTATGGCTACACCTTC.

The rearrangement joins TRBV10-2 to TRBJ2-1, with unresolved D. The V and J ends lost 2 bases and 6 bases respectively, with 14 bases between them. The CDR3 runs 15 residues. CDR1 WSHSY and CDR2 SAAADI come from the germline V gene. Here the CDR3 DNA reads TGCGCCAGCAGTGAGATCTCTAAGACGGGCAATGAGCAGTTCTTC. This translates into CASSEISKTGNEQFF.

The gene calls are TRBV2 and TRBJ2-7; 7 nucleotides agree with TRBD2. CDR1 SNHLY and CDR2 FYNNEI come from the germline V gene. The CDR3 contains 16 residues. After removal of 4 bases from V and 2 bases from J, the junction contained 11 bases not matched to a gene. The CDR3, as DNA: TGTGCCAGCAGTGTACTTCCCCTAGCGGTAACCTACGAGCAGTACTTC. This sequence encodes CASSVLPLAVTYEQYF.

This chain joins TRBV4-2 and TRBJ1-1, with a weak D call TRBD1 (5 bases). Germline loops: CDR1 LGHNA, CDR2 YNFKEQ. With 4 bases removed from V and 1 base from J, the gap between germline ends came to 13 bases. The CDR3 runs to 15 residues. CDR3 in DNA: TGTGCCAGCAGCCGCCAACCAACAGGGAACACTGAAGCTTTCTTT. It specifies CASSRQPTGNTEAFF.

CDR3: CASSPDPSTGFYEQYF. The DNA of the CDR3 is TGCGCCAGCAGCCCGGACCCCTCGACAGGGTTCTACGAGCAGTACTTC. The rearrangement joins TRBV5-1 to TRBJ2-7; 7 bases align to TRBD1. The CDR3 is made up of 16 amino acids. Germline CDR1 is SGHRS and CDR2 is YFSETQ. The J segment lost 3 bases and the V segment lost 4 bases, leaving 13 bases of the junction unmatched. Combining the CDR3 with reference TRBV5-1 and TRBJ2-7 gives the whole variable domain KAGVTQTPRYLIKTRGQQVTLSCSPISGHRSVSWYQQTPGQGLQFLFEYFSETQRNKGNFPGRFSGRQFSNSRSEMNVSTLELGDSALYLCASSPDPSTGFYEQYFGPGTRLTVT.

The V gene is TRBV29-1, the J gene TRBJ1-1; possible D gene TRBD1, 6 bases. This CDR3 is built from 13 residues. Trimming took 7 bases from V and 7 from J, leaving 19 bases between them. CDR1 is SQVTM and CDR2 is ANQGSEA in the germline V gene. The CDR3 protein is CSGNRVLVSEAFF. The CDR3 nucleotides are TGCAGCGGAAACAGGGTTCTGGTTAGTGAAGCTTTCTTT.

The chain is built from TRBV27 and TRBJ1-2; possibly TRBD1 for D (5 bases). There are 15 residues in the CDR3. Trimming removed 6 bases from V and 4 bases from J, with 18 bases in between. The germline V gene has CDR1 MNHEY and CDR2 SMNVEV (reference sequence). The CDR3 DNA is TGTGCCAGCAGACCCGTACTTGGAGGGGCCTATGGCTACACCTTC. Encoded protein: CASRPVLGGAYGYTF.

The chain is built from TRBV5-1 and TRBJ2-7; 7 nucleotides line up with TRBD2. Per the germline V gene, CDR1 is SGHRS and CDR2 is YFSETQ. With 0 bases clipped from V and 3 bases from J, the junction kept 6 bases outside the gene matches. CDR3 length: 15 amino acids. In DNA, the CDR3 is TGCGCCAGCAGCTTGGCGACTAGCAAGGTCTACGAGCAGTACTTC. This codes for CASSLATSKVYEQYF.

J is TRBJ1-1 and V is TRBV18; D uncertain. The ends were cut back, 5 bases at V and 0 bases at J, with 4 bases in the middle. The CDR3 covers 12 residues. Germline loops: CDR1 KGHSH, CDR2 LQKENI. The CDR3 is CASSKLNTEAFF. In nucleotides, the CDR3 is TGTGCCAGCTCAAAGCTGAACACTGAAGCTTTCTTT. Looking up the rest from reference TRBV18 and TRBJ1-1 gives the full variable domain: NAGVMQNPRHLVRRRGQEARLRCSPMKGHSHVYWYRQLPEEGLKFMVYLQKENIIDESGMPKERFSAEFPKEGPSILRIQQVVRGDSAAYFCASSKLNTEAFFGQGTRLTVV.

The chain recombines TRBV2 with TRBJ1-5; tentative D call: TRBD1 (5 bases). Germline CDR1 reads SNHLY; CDR2 reads FYNNEI. V dropped 4 bases and J dropped 6 bases, with 13 bases sitting between them. CDR3 length: 14 residues. The CDR3 reads CASSVSGLGQPQHF. The CDR3 region has the DNA TGTGCCAGCAGTGTTTCAGGGTTGGGTCAGCCCCAGCATTTT.

The J gene is TRBJ1-1, the V gene TRBV7-6; D not resolved. The germline CDR1 and CDR2 sequences are SGHVS and FNYEAQ. V dropped 2 bases and J dropped 7 bases, with 11 bases sitting between them. The CDR3 is 13 residues long. CDR3 protein: CASSLLWPDEAFF. For the CDR3, the DNA is TGTGCCAGCAGCTTATTGTGGCCTGATGAAGCTTTCTTT.

This clone was seen many times. This chain links TRBV29-1 with TRBJ2-7; TRBD2 agrees at 10 bases. Germline CDR1 is SQVTM and CDR2 is ANQGSEA. Unmatched junction bases numbered 12, after V lost 5 bases and J lost 5 bases. The CDR3 length is 15 residues. CDR3 residues: CSVQILAGSLDEQYF. Here the CDR3 DNA reads TGCAGCGTTCAGATACTAGCGGGGAGTCTTGACGAGCAGTACTTC.

The V gene is TRBV25-1, the J gene TRBJ1-2; TRBD1 aligns across 8 bases. This CDR3 is built from 13 residues. Germline V CDR1 and CDR2: MGHDK, SYGVNS. Trimming at V came to 7 bases and at J to 7 bases, leaving 8 bases not matched to a gene. In DNA, the CDR3 is TGTGCCAGCACAAGCAGGGGGCAGGGTGGCTACACCTTC. Protein sequence: CASTSRGQGGYTF.